This T cell receptor (beta chain) was captured by sequencing in a study of blood T cell repertoires in COVID-19 (dated by TCRdb to about 2020). Regarding the complete study: Samples from collaborators originated in the United States, Italy and Spain and spanned both the acute and convalescent phases of COVID-19. HLA class I and class II types, where available, came from metadata supplied by the sample provider rather than from assay-based typing. Sample metadata almost always included a de-identified subject ID, COVID-19 status, age in years and sex. The dataset comprised deeply sampled blood TCRbeta repertoires from subjects exposed to, actively infected with, or recovered from COVID-19. The samples were drawn from two sources: the first 160 participants of the ongoing ImmuneRACE study, and 1,200 or so subjects contributed by 6 global collaborators. The repertoires were released in a freely available public database meant as a resource for research on the immune response to SARS-CoV-2. The material from the prospective study consisted of cDNA or gDNA derived from T cells, B-cell-depleted T cells, or PBMCs. What the work shows at the level of the full study, not this receptor alone: Clinical and demographic metadata were provided uncurated, with the amount varying by source and participant.

TCRbeta CDR3 regions were amplified from genomic DNA using the immunoSEQ Assay, a bias-controlled multiplex PCR. On the study's bioinformatics: The number of nucleated cells in each sample was estimated by amplification of reference gene primers within the assay. Sequence reads were collapsed and filtered to measure the absolute abundance of every unique TCRbeta CDR3 rearrangement. For each sample, productive Simpson clonality was calculated by taking the square root of Simpson's diversity index across productive rearrangements. This immuneACCESS table, as held by TCRdb, lists in-frame sequences with V and J called but not all clones. Of the missing ones, under half trace to an unresolved V gene in checked studies; the others have no known cause. V and J calls and clone size come straight from that table; D and trimming were deduced from the DNA. The sample table holds 150,000 or so clones, of which approximately 86% were seen once. Together, the top ten hold roughly 8.7% of the sample.

Each collaborating institution followed its own protocols to collect whole blood in K2EDTA tubes. For TCRbeta analysis, collaborators shipped samples in one of three forms: frozen whole blood, isolated PBMCs, or DNA extracted from either of those sample types. The V end loses 3 bases and the J end loses 5 bases, and a stretch of 8 bases separates them. From a lookup of the germline V gene (reference sequence), CDR1 and CDR2 are LNHDA and SQIVND. Spanning cysteine to phenylalanine, the CDR3 consists of 13 amino acids. The read is trimmed to its CDR3 DNA, 39 bases read in frame from base 1. With regard to this clone: No cognate antigen has been identified for it. Within one base of it there is no much larger clone, and no base qualities were kept.

The sequenced sample consisted of peripheral blood. This clonotype originated in a woman aged 55 to 70 with acute or convalescent COVID-19. The chain is made from TRBV19 and TRBJ2-1, with a weak D call of TRBD2 (5 bases match). The CDR3 reads CASSIASNNEQFF. The DNA sequence is TGTGCCAGTAGTATCGCTAGCAACAATGAGCAGTTCTTC.